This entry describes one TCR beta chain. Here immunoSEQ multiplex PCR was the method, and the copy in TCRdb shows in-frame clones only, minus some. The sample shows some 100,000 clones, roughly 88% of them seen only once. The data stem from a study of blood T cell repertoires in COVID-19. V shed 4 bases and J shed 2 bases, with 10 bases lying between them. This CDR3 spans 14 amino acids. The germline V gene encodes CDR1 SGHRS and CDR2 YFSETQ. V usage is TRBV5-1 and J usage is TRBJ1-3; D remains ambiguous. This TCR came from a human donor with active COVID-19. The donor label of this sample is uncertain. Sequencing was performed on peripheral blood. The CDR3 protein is CASSNGGTGNTIYF. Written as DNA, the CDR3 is TGCGCCAGCAGCAACGGAGGGACTGGAAACACCATATATTTT.